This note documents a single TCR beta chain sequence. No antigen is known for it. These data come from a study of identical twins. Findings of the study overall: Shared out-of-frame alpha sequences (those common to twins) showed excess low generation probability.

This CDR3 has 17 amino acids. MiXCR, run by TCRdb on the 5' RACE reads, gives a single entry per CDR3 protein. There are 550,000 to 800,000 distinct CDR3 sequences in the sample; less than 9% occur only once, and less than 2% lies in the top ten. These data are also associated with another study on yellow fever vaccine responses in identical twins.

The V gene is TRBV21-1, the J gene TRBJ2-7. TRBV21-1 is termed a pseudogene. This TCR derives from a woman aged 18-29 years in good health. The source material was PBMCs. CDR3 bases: TGTGCCAGCAGCAAAGTTGAGTATAGGCGTGTACCTCGCGAGCAGTACTTC. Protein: CASSKVEYRRVPREQYF.